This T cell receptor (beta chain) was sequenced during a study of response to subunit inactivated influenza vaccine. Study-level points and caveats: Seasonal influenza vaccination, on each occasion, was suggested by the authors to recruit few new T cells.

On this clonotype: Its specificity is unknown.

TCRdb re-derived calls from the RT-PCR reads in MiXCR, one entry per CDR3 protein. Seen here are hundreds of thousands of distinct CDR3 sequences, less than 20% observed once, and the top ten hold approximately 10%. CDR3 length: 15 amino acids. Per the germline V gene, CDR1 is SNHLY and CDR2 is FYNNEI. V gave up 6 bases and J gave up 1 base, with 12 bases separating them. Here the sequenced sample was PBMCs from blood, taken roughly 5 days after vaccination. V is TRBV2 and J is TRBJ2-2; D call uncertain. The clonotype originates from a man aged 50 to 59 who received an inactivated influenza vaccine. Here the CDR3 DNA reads TGTGCCAGCAGCCGCAATAACTTGAACACCGGGGAGCTGTTTTTT. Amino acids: CASSRNNLNTGELFF.